This T cell receptor beta chain was recovered during a study of T-cell memory formation after mild COVID-19. TCRdb independently ran MiXCR on the 5' RACE reads; one entry per CDR3 protein. Among 85,000 to 130,000 distinct CDR3 sequences listed, 8.5% to 14% were seen once. Per germline, CDR1 SGHRS and CDR2 YFSETQ. This CDR3 has 15 amino acids. The J segment lost 0 bases and the V segment lost 0 bases, leaving 2 bases of the junction unmatched. The sequenced sample consisted of PBMCs or a T cell subset sorted from them (not recorded which). The receptor was isolated from a man aged 18-30 years who had mild COVID-19 (a few samples of this study predate the infection). Cell type and time point are not known. The J gene is TRBJ2-7, the V gene TRBV5-1, with 8 nucleotides matching TRBD1. The CDR3 protein is CASSLGTGGSYEQYV. In DNA form, the CDR3 reads TGCGCCAGCAGCTTGGGAACAGGGGGCTCCTACGAGCAGTACGTC.